This T cell receptor (beta chain) was observed in a study of blood T cell repertoires in COVID-19. Turning to the study itself: There were acute and convalescent COVID-19 samples, and they came from the United States, Italy and Spain. PBMCs, B-cell-depleted T cells, or T cells were the source of the cDNA or gDNA that made up the material.

The V and J ends lost 7 bases and 1 base respectively, with 13 bases between them. The CDR3 has 14 residues. CDR1 is WNHNN and CDR2 is SYGVQD in the germline V gene (reference sequence). Methods used by the authors: Amplification from reference gene primers served as the basis for estimated nucleated cell counts. Repertoires were generated with immunoSEQ multiplex PCR, while TCRdb's copy carries only in-frame clones and drops some. For V, J and clone size, that table is used; D and trimming come from the DNA. Here the sample spans some 300,000 clones, about nine tenths being singletons. The Seattle patients joined while their infection was active and were tracked longitudinally afterward.

The sample was peripheral blood. This clonotype originated in a woman aged 50 to 60 with COVID-19, enrolled during active disease. The chain employs TRBV10-1 and TRBJ1-1, with a tentative D call TRBD1 (5 bases). CDR3 region: CASTPGKGNTEAFF. As DNA, the CDR3 is TGCGCCAGCACGCCAGGGAAGGGGAACACTGAAGCTTTCTTT.